This T cell receptor beta chain was retrieved from a study of response to subunit inactivated influenza vaccine. Whole-study results and caveats: Each seasonal influenza vaccination recruits few new T cells, the authors suggested.

TCRdb ran MiXCR on the RT-PCR reads and lists one entry per CDR3 protein. This table has some 550,000 distinct CDR3 sequences, around 25% appearing once. This clonotype was counted between two and nine times. What it binds is unknown. The data were also submitted as part of a second study, on T cells expressing NK-cell markers. This second study notes: Synthesis of TCR beta cDNA relied on 5'RACE template switching carrying UMIs. Seven HCMV-seropositive donors and one seronegative donor made up the eight sequenced donors. The dominant NKG2C+ clonotypes represented roughly 1.0-7.5% of CD8+ T cells in over 5 donors. For a handful of donors, these clonotypes were likewise the leading ones in the CD3+CD56-NKG2C+ fraction.

The material was CD4+ T cells sorted from PBMCs, obtained approximately 12 days after vaccination. The TCR comes from a man aged 50 or older who received an inactivated influenza vaccine.

As DNA, the CDR3 is TGTGCCAGCAGCTTAGTAGGGACTAGCGCCTACGAGCAGTACTTC. The encoded protein is CASSLVGTSAYEQYF. The V gene is TRBV7-2, the J gene TRBJ2-7; 10 bases line up with TRBD2. Germline CDR1 and CDR2: SGHTA and FQGNSA. V lost 1 base and J lost 2; bases outside the gene matches: 2. The CDR3 extends over 15 amino acids.